The TCR beta chain described here comes from a study of T cell responses to AZD1222 COVID-19 vaccine. For the study at large: Pooling covered second doses at about 4 or about 12 weeks.

As concerns this clone: Its antigen is as yet unknown.

Per germline, CDR1 SGDLS and CDR2 YYNGEE. The ends were cut back, 1 base at V and 6 bases at J, with 14 bases in the middle. The CDR3 spans 14 residues. Clones were read by immunoSEQ multiplex PCR, and TCRdb kept only the in-frame ones, dropping some. The sample has under 130,000 clones; around nine tenths are singletons. The study, taken as a whole, reports: Nearly half of spike-specific TCRs reportedly target variant regions that are unmutated in the B.1.351 and B.1.1.7 variants. None of the repertoires were sampled until the peak T cell response had passed. Among the donors, most were white British and more were female, and clonal diversity was possibly underestimated.

This clonotype originated in an adult in good health. V usage is TRBV9 and J usage is TRBJ2-7; the D is unclear. The specimen comprised peripheral blood, sampled on day 0 of AZD1222 vaccination. The chain's CDR3 is CASSVNYKAVEQYF. CDR3 nucleotides: TGTGCCAGCAGCGTAAACTATAAGGCAGTCGAGCAGTACTTC.